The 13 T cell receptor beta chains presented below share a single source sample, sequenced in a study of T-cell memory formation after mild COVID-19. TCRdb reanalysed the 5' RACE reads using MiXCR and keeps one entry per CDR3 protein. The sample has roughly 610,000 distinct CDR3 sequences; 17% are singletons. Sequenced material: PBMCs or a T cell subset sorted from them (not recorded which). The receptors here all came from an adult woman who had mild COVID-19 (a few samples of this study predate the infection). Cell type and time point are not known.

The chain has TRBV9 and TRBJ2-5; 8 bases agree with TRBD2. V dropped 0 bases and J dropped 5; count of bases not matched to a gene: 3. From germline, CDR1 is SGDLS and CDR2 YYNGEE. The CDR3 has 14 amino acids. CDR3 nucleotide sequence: TGTGCCAGCAGCGTAGCGGGAGGGAGCGAGACCCAGTACTTC. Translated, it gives CASSVAGGSETQYF.

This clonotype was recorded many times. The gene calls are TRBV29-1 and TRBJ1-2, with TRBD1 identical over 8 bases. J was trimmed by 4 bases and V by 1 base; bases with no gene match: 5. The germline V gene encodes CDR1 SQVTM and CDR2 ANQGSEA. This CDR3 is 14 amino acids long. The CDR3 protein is CSVEAAGGGYGYTF. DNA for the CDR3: TGCAGCGTTGAAGCGGCAGGGGGCGGCTATGGCTACACCTTC.

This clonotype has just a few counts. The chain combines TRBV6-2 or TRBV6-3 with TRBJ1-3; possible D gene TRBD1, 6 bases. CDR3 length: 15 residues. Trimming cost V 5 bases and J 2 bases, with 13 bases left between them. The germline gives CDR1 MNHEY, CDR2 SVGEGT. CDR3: CASSRDTRTGNTIYF. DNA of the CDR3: TGTGCCAGCAGTCGGGACACTAGGACTGGAAACACCATATATTTT.

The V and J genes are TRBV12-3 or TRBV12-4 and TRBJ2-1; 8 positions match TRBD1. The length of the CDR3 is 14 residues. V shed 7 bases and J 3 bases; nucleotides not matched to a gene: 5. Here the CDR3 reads CASNQGAFYNEQFF. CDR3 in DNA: TGTGCCAGCAATCAGGGGGCCTTCTACAATGAGCAGTTCTTC.

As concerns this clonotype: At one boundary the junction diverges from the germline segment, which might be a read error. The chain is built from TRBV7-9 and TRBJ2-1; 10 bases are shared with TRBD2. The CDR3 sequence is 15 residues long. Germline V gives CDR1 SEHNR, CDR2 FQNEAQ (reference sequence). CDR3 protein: CASTLAGGRYNEQFF. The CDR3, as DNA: TGTGCCAGCACCTTAGCGGGAGGACGGTACAATGAGCAGTTCTTC.

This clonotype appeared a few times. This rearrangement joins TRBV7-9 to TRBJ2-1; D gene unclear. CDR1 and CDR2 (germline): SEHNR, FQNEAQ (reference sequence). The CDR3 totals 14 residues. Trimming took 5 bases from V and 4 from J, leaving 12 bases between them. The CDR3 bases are TGTGCCAGCAGCAGCAGTCCTCTATACAATGAGCAGTTCTTC. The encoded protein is CASSSSPLYNEQFF.

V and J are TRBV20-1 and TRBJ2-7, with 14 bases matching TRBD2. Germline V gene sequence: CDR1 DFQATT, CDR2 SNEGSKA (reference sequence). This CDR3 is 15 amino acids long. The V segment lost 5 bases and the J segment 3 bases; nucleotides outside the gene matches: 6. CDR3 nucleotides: TGCAGTGCTTTCCCGGGACTAGCGGGAGACTACGAGCAGTACTTC. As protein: CSAFPGLAGDYEQYF.

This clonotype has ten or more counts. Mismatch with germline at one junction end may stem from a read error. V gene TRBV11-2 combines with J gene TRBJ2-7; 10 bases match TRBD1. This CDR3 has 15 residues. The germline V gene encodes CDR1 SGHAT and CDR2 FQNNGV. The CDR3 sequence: CASSLDRGRPYEQYF. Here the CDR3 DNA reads TGTGCCAGCAGCCTAGACAGGGGGCGGCCCTACGAGCAGTACTTC.

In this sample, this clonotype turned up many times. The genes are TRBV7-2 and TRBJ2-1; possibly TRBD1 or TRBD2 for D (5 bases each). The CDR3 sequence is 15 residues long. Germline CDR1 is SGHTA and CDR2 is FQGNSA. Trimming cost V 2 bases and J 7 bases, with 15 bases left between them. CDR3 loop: CASSLSGRQSNEQFF. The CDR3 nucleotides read TGTGCCAGCAGCTTATCGGGGCGGCAGAGTAATGAGCAGTTCTTC.

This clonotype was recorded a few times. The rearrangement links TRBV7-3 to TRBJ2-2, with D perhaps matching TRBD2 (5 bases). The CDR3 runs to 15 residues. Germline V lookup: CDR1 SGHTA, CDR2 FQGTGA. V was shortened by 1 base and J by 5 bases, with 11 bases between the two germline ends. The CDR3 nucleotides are TGTGCCAGCAGCTTAATAGAGGGCCGGACCGGGGAGCTGTTTTTT. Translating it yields CASSLIEGRTGELFF.

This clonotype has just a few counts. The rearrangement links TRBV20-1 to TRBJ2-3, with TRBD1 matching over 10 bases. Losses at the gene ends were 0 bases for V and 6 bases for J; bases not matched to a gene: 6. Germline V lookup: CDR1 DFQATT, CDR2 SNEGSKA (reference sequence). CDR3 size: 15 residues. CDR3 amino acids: CSAREGRQGADTQYF. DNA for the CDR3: TGCAGTGCTAGAGAGGGAAGACAGGGGGCCGATACGCAGTATTTT.

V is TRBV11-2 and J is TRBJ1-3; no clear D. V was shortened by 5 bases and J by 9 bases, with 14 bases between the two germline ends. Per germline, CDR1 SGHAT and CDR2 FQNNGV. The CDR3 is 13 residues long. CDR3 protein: CASSLHREGTIYF. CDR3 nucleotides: TGTGCCAGCAGCCTTCACCGTGAGGGCACCATATATTTT.

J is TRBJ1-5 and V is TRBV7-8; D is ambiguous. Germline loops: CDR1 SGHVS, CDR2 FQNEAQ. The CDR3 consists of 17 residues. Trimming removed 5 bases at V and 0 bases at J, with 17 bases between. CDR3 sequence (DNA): TGTGCCAGCAGCCTGGCGGTGATTAGCTATAGCAATCAGCCCCAGCATTTT. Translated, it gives CASSLAVISYSNQPQHF.